This T cell receptor beta chain was obtained from a study of shared clonotypes between healthy human individuals. Trimming took off 6 bases at V and 2 bases at J, with 14 bases between the two ends. There are 15 residues in the CDR3. Germline V gives CDR1 SNHLY, CDR2 FYNNEI. Adults of Caucasian background living in Nashville, Tennessee made up all donors. CD4+ cells underwent separation, giving CD45RA+ naive and CD45RA-negative memory subsets. Replicate PCRs from sorted subsets contained 200 ng DNA, which is around 29,000 T cell genomes. The table came from immunoSEQ multiplex PCR; TCRdb's copy has only in-frame clones and leaves some out. The sample includes fewer than 200,000 clones, roughly 91% of them seen just once.

The source is a woman aged 25 to 39 in good health. The sample consisted of naive CD4+ T cells sorted from blood. Subset given: CD45RA+ positively selected. V gene TRBV2 combines with J gene TRBJ1-5, with no clear D. CDR3 in amino acids: CASRADRAGNQPQHF. The CDR3 nucleotides are TGTGCCAGCAGGGCAGACCGCGCCGGCAATCAGCCCCAGCATTTT.